The entry that follows covers one T cell receptor beta chain sequence. Sequenced by immunoSEQ multiplex PCR; TCRdb stores in-frame clones only, minus some. The sample shows some 140,000 clones, approximately 85% of them seen only once. The ends were cut back, 0 bases at V and 2 bases at J, with 9 bases in the middle. This CDR3 spans 15 amino acids. The germline V gene encodes CDR1 SGHRS and CDR2 YFSETQ. This sample was taken from a study of T cell responses to AZD1222 COVID-19 vaccine. This sequence joins TRBV5-1 and TRBJ1-5, with D perhaps TRBD1 (5 bases). Specimen: peripheral blood, collected 28 days after the second dose of the MenACWY control vaccine. This receptor was taken from an adult who received the MenACWY meningococcal vaccine as a control. DNA for the CDR3: TGCGCCAGCAGCTTGGCCGGGACGGGCAATCAGCCCCAGCATTTT. Translation gives CASSLAGTGNQPQHF. Full variable domain (remainder filled in from reference TRBV5-1 and TRBJ1-5): KAGVTQTPRYLIKTRGQQVTLSCSPISGHRSVSWYQQTPGQGLQFLFEYFSETQRNKGNFPGRFSGRQFSNSRSEMNVSTLELGDSALYLCASSLAGTGNQPQHFGDGTRLSIL.